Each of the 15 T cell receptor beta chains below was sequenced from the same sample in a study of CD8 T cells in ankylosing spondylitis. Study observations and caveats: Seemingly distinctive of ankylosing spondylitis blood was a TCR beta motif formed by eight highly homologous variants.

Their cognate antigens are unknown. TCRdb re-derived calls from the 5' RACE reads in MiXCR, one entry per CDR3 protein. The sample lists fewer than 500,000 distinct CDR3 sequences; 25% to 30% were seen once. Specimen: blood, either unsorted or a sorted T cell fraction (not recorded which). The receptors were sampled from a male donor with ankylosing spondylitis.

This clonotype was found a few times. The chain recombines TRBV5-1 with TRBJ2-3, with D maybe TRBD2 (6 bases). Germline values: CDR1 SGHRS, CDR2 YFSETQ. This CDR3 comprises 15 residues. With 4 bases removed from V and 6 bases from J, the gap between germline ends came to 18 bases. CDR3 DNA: TGCGCCAGCAGCCCCGCTAGCGCCAGGACGGATACGCAGTATTTT. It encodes CASSPASARTDTQYF.

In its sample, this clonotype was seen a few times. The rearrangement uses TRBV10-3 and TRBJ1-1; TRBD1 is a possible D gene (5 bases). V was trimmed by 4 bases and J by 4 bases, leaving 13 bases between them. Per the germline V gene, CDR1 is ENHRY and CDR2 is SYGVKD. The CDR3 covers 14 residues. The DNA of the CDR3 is TGTGCCATCAGTGGGGACCCTATGGGCACTGAAGCTTTCTTT. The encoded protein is CAISGDPMGTEAFF.

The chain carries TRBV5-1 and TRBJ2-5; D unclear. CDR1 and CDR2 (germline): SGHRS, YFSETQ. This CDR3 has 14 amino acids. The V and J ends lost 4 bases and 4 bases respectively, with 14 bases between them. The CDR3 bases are TGCGCCAGCAGCATTACAGAAGCGTCAGAGACCCAGTACTTC. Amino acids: CASSITEASETQYF. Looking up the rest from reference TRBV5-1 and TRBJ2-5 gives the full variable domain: KAGVTQTPRYLIKTRGQQVTLSCSPISGHRSVSWYQQTPGQGLQFLFEYFSETQRNKGNFPGRFSGRQFSNSRSEMNVSTLELGDSALYLCASSITEASETQYFGPGTRLLVL.

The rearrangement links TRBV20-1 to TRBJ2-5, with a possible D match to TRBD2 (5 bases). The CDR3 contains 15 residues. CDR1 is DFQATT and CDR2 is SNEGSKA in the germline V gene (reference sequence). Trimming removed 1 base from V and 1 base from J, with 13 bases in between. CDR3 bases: TGCAGTGCTAGAGGTGGTCCGGGATCCCAAGAGACCCAGTACTTC. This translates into CSARGGPGSQETQYF.

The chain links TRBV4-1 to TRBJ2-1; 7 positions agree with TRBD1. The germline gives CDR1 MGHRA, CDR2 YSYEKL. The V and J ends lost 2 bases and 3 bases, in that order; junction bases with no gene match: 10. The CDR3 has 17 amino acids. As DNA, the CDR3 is TGCGCCAGCAGCCAACCCCAGAGGGGGCAGAACTACAATGAGCAGTTCTTC. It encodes CASSQPQRGQNYNEQFF.

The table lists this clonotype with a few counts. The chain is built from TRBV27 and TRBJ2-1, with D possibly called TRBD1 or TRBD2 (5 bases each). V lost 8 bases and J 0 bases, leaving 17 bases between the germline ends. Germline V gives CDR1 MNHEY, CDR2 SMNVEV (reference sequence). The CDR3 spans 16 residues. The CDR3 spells CASPTTGTFSYNEQFF. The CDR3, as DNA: TGTGCCAGCCCTACCACCGGGACGTTCTCCTACAATGAGCAGTTCTTC.

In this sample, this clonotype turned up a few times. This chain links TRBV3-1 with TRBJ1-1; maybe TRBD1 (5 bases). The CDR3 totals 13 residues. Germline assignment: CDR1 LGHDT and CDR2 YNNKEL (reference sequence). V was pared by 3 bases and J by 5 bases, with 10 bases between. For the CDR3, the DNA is TGTGCCAGCAGCCATCAGGGTGTGACTGAAGCTTTCTTT. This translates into CASSHQGVTEAFF.

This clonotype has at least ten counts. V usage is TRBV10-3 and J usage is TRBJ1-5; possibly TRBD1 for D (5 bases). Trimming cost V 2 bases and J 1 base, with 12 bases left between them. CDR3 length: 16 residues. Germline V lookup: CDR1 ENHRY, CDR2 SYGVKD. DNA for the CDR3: TGTGCCATCAGTGAGACCCAGGGCGGGAGCAATCAGCCCCAGCATTTT. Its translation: CAISETQGGSNQPQHF.

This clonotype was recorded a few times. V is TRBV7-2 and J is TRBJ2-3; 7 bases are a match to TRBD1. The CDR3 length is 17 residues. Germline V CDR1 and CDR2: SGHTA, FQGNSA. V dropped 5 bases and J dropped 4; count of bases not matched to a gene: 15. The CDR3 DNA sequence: TGTGCCAGCAGCCTTATGGGCGCGACAGGGTTCGCAGATACGCAGTATTTT. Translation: CASSLMGATGFADTQYF.

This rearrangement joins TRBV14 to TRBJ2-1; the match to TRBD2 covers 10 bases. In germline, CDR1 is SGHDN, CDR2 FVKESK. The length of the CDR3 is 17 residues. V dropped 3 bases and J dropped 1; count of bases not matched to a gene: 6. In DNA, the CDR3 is TGTGCCAGCAGCCATCCTACTAGCGGGACTTCCTACAATGAGCAGTTCTTC. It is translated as CASSHPTSGTSYNEQFF.

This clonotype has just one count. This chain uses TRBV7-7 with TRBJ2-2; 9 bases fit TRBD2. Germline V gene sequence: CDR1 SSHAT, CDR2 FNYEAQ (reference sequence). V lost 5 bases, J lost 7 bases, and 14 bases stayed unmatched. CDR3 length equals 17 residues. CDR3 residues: CASSQGLAYTPGGELFF. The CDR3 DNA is TGTGCCAGCAGCCAGGGACTAGCTTATACCCCGGGCGGGGAGCTGTTTTTT.

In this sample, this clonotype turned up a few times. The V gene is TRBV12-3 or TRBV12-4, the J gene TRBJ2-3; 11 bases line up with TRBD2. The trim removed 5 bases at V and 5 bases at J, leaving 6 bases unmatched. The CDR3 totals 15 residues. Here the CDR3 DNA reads TGTGCCAGCAGTCATAGCGGGAGGGCTAAAGATACGCAGTATTTT. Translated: CASSHSGRAKDTQYF.

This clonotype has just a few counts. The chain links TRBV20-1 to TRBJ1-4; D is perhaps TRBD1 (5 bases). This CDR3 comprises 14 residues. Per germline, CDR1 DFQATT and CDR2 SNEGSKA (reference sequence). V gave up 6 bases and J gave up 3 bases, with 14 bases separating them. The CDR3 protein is CSATLGAANEKLFF. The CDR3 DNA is TGCAGTGCGACCCTCGGGGCAGCTAATGAAAAACTGTTTTTT.

CDR3 coding DNA: TGTGCCAGCAGTCCCGGGATCAGGGTTGGGAGCACTGAAGCTTTCTTT. Amino acid sequence: CASSPGIRVGSTEAFF. The chain uses TRBV27 and TRBJ1-1; weak D call: TRBD1 (5 bases). This CDR3 region has 16 residues. Trimming removed 5 bases at V and 4 bases at J, with 20 bases between. Germline CDR1 is MNHEY and CDR2 is SMNVEV (reference sequence).

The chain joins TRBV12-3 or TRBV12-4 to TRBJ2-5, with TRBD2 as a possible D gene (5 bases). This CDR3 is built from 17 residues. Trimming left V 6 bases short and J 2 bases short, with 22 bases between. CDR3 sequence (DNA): TGTGCCAGCAGCCCGGTAGGACTGTCCCGAGATCAAGAGACCCAGTACTTC. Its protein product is CASSPVGLSRDQETQYF.